The next 16 T cell receptor beta chains were all read from a single sample in a study of T-cell reconstitution after alpha-beta-depleted transplantation in children. Unique molecular identifiers were incorporated during preparation of the TCRbeta library. TCRdb itself ran the PCR reads through MiXCR, one entry per CDR3 protein. The sample lists some 440,000 distinct CDR3 sequences, about a sixth seen once, with roughly 27% in the top ten. The sequencing here drew on PBMCs, mostly from graft donor cells, taken 360 days after TCRalphabeta/CD19-depleted stem cell transplant. Receptors were obtained from a boy under two years old who had a stem cell transplant for Wiskott-Aldrich syndrome, so the T cells may come from the graft donor.

This chain joins TRBV20-1 and TRBJ2-5; 7 bases fit TRBD1. This CDR3 spans 14 amino acids. CDR1 and CDR2 (germline): DFQATT, SNEGSKA (reference sequence). V lost 3 bases to trimming and J lost 2 bases; unmatched junction nucleotides: 6. In DNA, the CDR3 is TGCAGTGCTAGGCCCCGGACAGGTCAAGAGACCCAGTACTTC. As protein: CSARPRTGQETQYF.

The rearrangement joins TRBV20-1 to TRBJ1-1; TRBD1 is a possible D gene (5 bases). This CDR3 spans 14 amino acids. Trimming removed 6 bases from V and 4 bases from J, with 18 bases in between. CDR1 is DFQATT, CDR2 SNEGSKA, per germline (reference sequence). CDR3 in amino acids: CSARALWGGTEAFF. In nucleotides, the CDR3 is TGCAGTGCCAGGGCGCTGTGGGGGGGCACTGAAGCTTTCTTT.

V usage is TRBV5-1 and J usage is TRBJ2-1, with D unclear. This CDR3 is 15 amino acids long. Per germline, CDR1 SGHRS and CDR2 YFSETQ. Trimming stripped 0 bases from V and 0 bases from J, with 7 bases between. The CDR3 DNA reads TGCGCCAGCAGCTTGGTCGGCTTCTCCTACAATGAGCAGTTCTTC. Protein: CASSLVGFSYNEQFF.

This rearrangement joins TRBV4-3 to TRBJ2-4; perhaps TRBD1 as D (5 bases). The CDR3 has 14 residues. CDR1 is LGHNA, CDR2 YSLEER, per germline. V lost 0 bases, J lost 5 bases, and 8 bases lay in between. The CDR3 bases are TGCGCCAGCAGCCAAGAAGGCAGGGAAAACATTCAGTACTTC. Its protein product is CASSQEGRENIQYF.

The genes are TRBV6-2 or TRBV6-3 and TRBJ2-7; tentative D call: TRBD1 (5 bases). The V end lost 8 bases, the J end lost 4 bases, and 12 bases lay between the germline ends. Germline lookup yields CDR1 MNHEY and CDR2 SVGEGT. The CDR3 is 12 amino acids. Here the CDR3 reads CASGPNRYEQYF. The DNA of the CDR3 is TGTGCCAGCGGCCCCAACAGGTACGAGCAGTACTTC.

This chain connects TRBV28 to TRBJ2-1, with TRBD1 matching over 8 bases. The CDR3 covers 17 residues. With V trimmed by 2 bases and J by 3 bases, 9 bases remained unmatched. The germline CDR1 and CDR2 sequences are MDHEN and SYDVKM. CDR3 DNA: TGTGCCAGCAGTTTACCCCGGGACAGGAGGAGCTACAATGAGCAGTTCTTC. Protein sequence: CASSLPRDRRSYNEQFF.

The rearrangement joins TRBV12-3 or TRBV12-4 to TRBJ2-1, with TRBD2 matching 9 bases. The CDR3 loop spans 15 amino acids. Trimming took 2 bases from V and 3 from J; bases not matched to a gene: 2. CDR3 sequence: CASSLRTSDYNEQFF. The CDR3 DNA follows: TGTGCCAGCAGTTTACGGACTAGCGACTACAATGAGCAGTTCTTC.

The chain joins TRBV24-1 to TRBJ2-5; D possibly matches TRBD1 or TRBD2 (5 bases each). Trimming removed 5 bases from V and 5 bases from J, with 17 bases in between. The CDR3 is 15 amino acids. The germline V gene encodes CDR1 KGHDR and CDR2 SFDVKD. The CDR3 DNA follows: TGTGCCACCAGTGGTACGACAGCCTGGGAGGAGACCCAGTACTTC. This encodes CATSGTTAWEETQYF.

The chain combines TRBV9 with TRBJ2-3, with 7 bases aligning to TRBD2. CDR3 length: 15 residues. The V gene's germline CDR1 is SGDLS and CDR2 YYNGEE. V gave up 1 base and J gave up 5 bases; unmatched junction bases: 7. CDR3 in DNA: TGTGCCAGCAGCGTAAGGGAGGGGATGATAGATACGCAGTATTTT. Residues: CASSVREGMIDTQYF. Combining the CDR3 with reference TRBV9 and TRBJ2-3 gives the whole variable domain DSGVTQTPKHLITATGQRVTLRCSPRSGDLSVYWYQQSLDQGLQFLIQYYNGEERAKGNILERFSAQQFPDLHSELNLSSLELGDSALYFCASSVREGMIDTQYFGPGTRLTVL.

This clonotype was seen more than once but under ten times. V usage is TRBV12-3 or TRBV12-4 and J usage is TRBJ2-7; tentative D call: TRBD2 (5 bases). V lost 6 bases, J lost 1 base, and 13 bases lay in between. CDR3 length equals 14 residues. CDR3 in DNA: TGTGCCAGCAGCCGAGCGAGGGTTTCCTACGAGCAGTACTTC. It is translated as CASSRARVSYEQYF.

V usage is TRBV28 and J usage is TRBJ2-3, with D maybe TRBD1 (5 bases). The CDR3 is 16 amino acids. Germline V gene sequence: CDR1 MDHEN, CDR2 SYDVKM. V was pared by 3 bases and J by 4 bases, with 17 bases between. CDR3 nucleotides: TGTGCCAGCAGTTTTCGGGCACCGCAGGGATCAGATACGCAGTATTTT. Its protein product is CASSFRAPQGSDTQYF.

The rearrangement joins TRBV5-1 to TRBJ2-3; no clear D gene. The CDR3 runs to 16 residues. V was cut by 2 bases and J by 2 bases, with 15 bases left in between. CDR1 is SGHRS, CDR2 YFSETQ, per germline. DNA for the CDR3: TGCGCCAGCAGCTTCCTTAGCAGGTTACACACAGATACGCAGTATTTT. This sequence encodes CASSFLSRLHTDTQYF.

This clonotype has only a few counts. The chain has TRBV29-1 and TRBJ2-7; D is perhaps TRBD2 (6 bases). With 1 base removed from V and 3 bases from J, the gap between germline ends came to 7 bases. The germline V gene has CDR1 SQVTM and CDR2 ANQGSEA. This CDR3 spans 12 amino acids. For the CDR3, the DNA is TGCAGCGTTGAAGTCGGGGGCTACGAGCAGTACTTC. As protein: CSVEVGGYEQYF.

This clonotype was seen many times. J is TRBJ2-1 and V is TRBV20-1; 7 bases line up with TRBD2. From germline, CDR1 is DFQATT and CDR2 SNEGSKA (reference sequence). V was pared by 1 base and J by 7 bases, with 7 bases of the junction left unmatched. CDR3 length equals 14 residues. The CDR3 loop reads CSARGRAGKNEQFF. CDR3 DNA: TGCAGTGCTAGAGGGCGAGCGGGAAAAAATGAGCAGTTCTTC.

CDR3 DNA: TGTGCCAGCAGTTTAGCGCAGCCTAGGGGACCCGGGGAGCTGTTTTTT. This encodes CASSLAQPRGPGELFF. The chain is built from TRBV12-3 or TRBV12-4 and TRBJ2-2; D could derive from TRBD1 or TRBD2 (5 bases each). Trimming pared 0 bases from V and 6 bases from J, leaving 14 bases between. CDR3 length equals 16 residues.

This clonotype was counted ten times or more. The chain links TRBV7-8 to TRBJ2-2, with D perhaps matching TRBD2 (6 bases). This CDR3 contains 13 residues. V dropped 8 bases and J dropped 1 base, with 8 bases sitting between them. Germline CDR1 is SGHVS and CDR2 is FQNEAQ. The CDR3 DNA follows: TGTGCCAGCGGGGGGAGGAACACCGGGGAGCTGTTTTTT. Translating gives CASGGRNTGELFF.